This T cell receptor beta chain came from a study of blood T cell repertoires in COVID-19. Whole-study context: Collection of acute and convalescent COVID-19 samples took place in the United States, Italy and Spain. From T cells, B-cell-depleted T cells, or PBMCs came the material, which was cDNA or gDNA.

This clone has only one observation. In the study's own analysis: Reference gene primer amplification gave estimated nucleated cell counts. Assay: immunoSEQ multiplex PCR; the TCRdb copy retains only in-frame clones and omits some. V and J calls and clone size are as listed in that table; D and trimming were resolved from the DNA. In the table there are around 230,000 clones, approximately 90% of which are singletons. The CDR3 totals 13 residues. Germline V gene sequence: CDR1 SGHTA, CDR2 FQGNSA. Trimming at V came to 8 bases and at J to 2 bases, leaving 6 bases not matched to a gene. The sequenced sample was PBMCs or T cells enriched from blood (not recorded which). This chain uses TRBV7-2 with TRBJ2-7, with 7 bases identical to TRBD2. The TCR originated in a woman between 40 and 50 years old with acute COVID-19. The CDR3 here is CASSSGATYEQYV. DNA of the CDR3: TGTGCCAGCTCTAGCGGCGCTACCTACGAGCAGTACGTC.